A selection of T cell receptor beta chains follows, all from one sample in a study of graft-versus-host responses after intestinal transplantation. No cognate antigen is known for these TCRs. Assay used: immunoSEQ multiplex PCR; TCRdb lists only in-frame clones, some missing. The sample lists 84,000 or so clones, roughly 92% occurring once. This specimen consisted of unstimulated CD4+ T cells sorted from spleen or lymph node cells, obtained before intestinal transplant. Receptors originate from a human donor who received an intestinal transplant. Both conserved end residues are part of each CDR3. Each record gives: CDR3 DNA, CDR3 protein, clone size, J gene, V gene, D gene. D genes are given only for firm matches. Some rows have no size entry. The others give once, few or many, or a class for an expanded clone.

TGTGCCAGCAGTTTGGGGGGGACAGGGGGCTCCGGGGAGCTGTTTTTT	CASSLGGTGGSGELFF	.	TRBJ2-2	TRBV28	TRBD1
TGTGCCAGCAGCTTAAGAGCTACTAGCGGATACAATGAGCAGTTCTTC	CASSLRATSGYNEQFF	.	TRBJ2-1	TRBV7-6	TRBD2
TGCGCCAGCAGCTCCTACTCGGGAGGGAGTGAAAAACTGTTTTTT	CASSSYSGGSEKLFF	.	TRBJ1-4	TRBV5-1	.
TGTGCCAGCAGTTACCGGAGTTTAGGAAGCCAAGAGACCCAGTACTTC	CASSYRSLGSQETQYF	.	TRBJ2-5	TRBV6-6	.
TGTGCCAGCAGTTCGGGACTACTCCGGGACGAGCAGTACTTC	CASSSGLLRDEQYF	.	TRBJ2-7	TRBV6-5	TRBD2
TGCGCCAGCAGCTTGGTAGGGAGTGACACAGATACGCAGTATTTT	CASSLVGSDTDTQYF	.	TRBJ2-3	TRBV5-1	.
TGTGCCAGCTCACCAGTCCAAGAGACCCAGTACTTC	CASSPVQETQYF	.	TRBJ2-5	TRBV18	.
TGTGCCAGCAGCCATGGGAAAACGGTGACGGCTAGAAATGAGCAGTTCTTC	CASSHGKTVTARNEQFF	.	TRBJ2-1	TRBV4-2	.
TGTGCCAGCAGCCCGGCGGGGCAGGGGGAGCTGTTTTTT	CASSPAGQGELFF	once	TRBJ2-2	TRBV7-9	.
TGTGCCAGCAGCAACCTAATCAGACAGAGGCCCCTAACCTGGAACACTGAAGCTTTCTTT	CASSNLIRQRPLTWNTEAFF	once	TRBJ1-1	TRBV21-1	.
TGTGCCAGCAGTTATTCCGGTTTCGGGACTTACCGAAACGAGCAGTACTTC	CASSYSGFGTYRNEQYF	.	TRBJ2-7	TRBV27	.
TGTGCCAGCAGTGAGACAGGGCTACACTACGAGCAGTACTTC	CASSETGLHYEQYF	.	TRBJ2-7	TRBV25-1	TRBD1
TGTGCCAGCAGCTTAGATTTAAGGGAGCAGTTCTTC	CASSLDLREQFF	.	TRBJ2-1	TRBV11-3	.
TGTGCCAGCAGCTTCCTAGCGGGAGGGCCGAAAGCCGGGGAGCTGTTTTTT	CASSFLAGGPKAGELFF	.	TRBJ2-2	TRBV7-9	TRBD2
TGCGCCAGCAGTAGGACAGGGGGATCGAACACTGAAGCTTTCTTT	CASSRTGGSNTEAFF	once	TRBJ1-1	TRBV4-1	TRBD1
TGTGCCAGCAGCTTAGAAAGCTCAGCGGGGTACTACAATGAGCAGTTCTTC	CASSLESSAGYYNEQFF	.	TRBJ2-1	TRBV11-3	TRBD2
TGTGCCAGCAGCGTAAGCCCTAGCACAGATACGCAGTATTTT	CASSVSPSTDTQYF	.	TRBJ2-3	TRBV9	.
TGTGCCAGCAGCGTAGCGTGGGCTGCTGGGGAGCTGTTTTTT	CASSVAWAAGELFF	.	TRBJ2-2	TRBV9	.
TGTGCCAGCTCACCAGGTAGGTCAGACGGTGAGCAGTTCTTC	CASSPGRSDGEQFF	.	TRBJ2-1	TRBV18	.
TGTGCCAGTAGTCCCGGGGGAGGCGACGCGGGAAACACCATATATTTT	CASSPGGGDAGNTIYF	once	TRBJ1-3	TRBV19	.
TGTGCCAGCAGTCCCAGGGGTGTTTTTAGCTACGAGCAGTACTTC	CASSPRGVFSYEQYF	.	TRBJ2-7	TRBV2	.
TGTGCCAGTAACAATAGCGGGGACCCCTACGAGCAGTACTTC	CASNNSGDPYEQYF	.	TRBJ2-7	TRBV11-3	TRBD2
TGTGCCAGCTCACCAACCATCGGACAGGGTTCCTACGAGCAGTACTTC	CASSPTIGQGSYEQYF	.	TRBJ2-7	TRBV18	TRBD1
TGTGCCAGCTCACCAGGGACAGGGAGGGACGAGCAGTACTTC	CASSPGTGRDEQYF	.	TRBJ2-7	TRBV18	TRBD1
TGTGCCAGCAGCCCCGGGACAGGTTACAATGAGCAGTTCTTC	CASSPGTGYNEQFF	.	TRBJ2-1	TRBV9	TRBD1
TGCGCCAGCAGCCCGACAGTGACGGATGAAAAACTGTTTTTT	CASSPTVTDEKLFF	.	TRBJ1-4	TRBV5-1	.
TGCGCCAGCAGCGATCACTACGAGCAGTACTTC	CASSDHYEQYF	.	TRBJ2-7	TRBV5-1	.
TGTGCCAGCAGTTTGAAAGGGAGTGGCTACACCTTC	CASSLKGSGYTF	once	TRBJ1-2	TRBV28	.
TGTGCCAGCAGTGAGACTGGCGGGAGCGAGACCCAGTACTTC	CASSETGGSETQYF	.	TRBJ2-5	TRBV25-1	TRBD2
TGTGCCAGCTCGCAAGACAGGGGGGGATCTGGGGCCAACGTCCTGACTTTC	CASSQDRGGSGANVLTF	.	TRBJ2-6	TRBV18	TRBD1